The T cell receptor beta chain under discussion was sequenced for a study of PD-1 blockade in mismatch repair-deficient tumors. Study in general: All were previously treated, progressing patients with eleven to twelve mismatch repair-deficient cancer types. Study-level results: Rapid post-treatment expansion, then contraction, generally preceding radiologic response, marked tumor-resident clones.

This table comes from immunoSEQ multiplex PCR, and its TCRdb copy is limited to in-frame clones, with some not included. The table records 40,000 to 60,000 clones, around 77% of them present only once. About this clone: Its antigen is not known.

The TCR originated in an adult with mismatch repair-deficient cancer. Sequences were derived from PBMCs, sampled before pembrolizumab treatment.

The CDR3 DNA reads TGCGCCAGCAGCTTGGGGACTTTACAAGAGACCCAGTACTTC. Its translation: CASSLGTLQETQYF. The chain employs TRBV5-1 and TRBJ2-5, with D maybe TRBD2 (5 bases). From germline, CDR1 is SGHRS and CDR2 YFSETQ. The V end was cut by 0 bases, the J end by 2 bases, with 8 bases between. This CDR3 has 14 residues.